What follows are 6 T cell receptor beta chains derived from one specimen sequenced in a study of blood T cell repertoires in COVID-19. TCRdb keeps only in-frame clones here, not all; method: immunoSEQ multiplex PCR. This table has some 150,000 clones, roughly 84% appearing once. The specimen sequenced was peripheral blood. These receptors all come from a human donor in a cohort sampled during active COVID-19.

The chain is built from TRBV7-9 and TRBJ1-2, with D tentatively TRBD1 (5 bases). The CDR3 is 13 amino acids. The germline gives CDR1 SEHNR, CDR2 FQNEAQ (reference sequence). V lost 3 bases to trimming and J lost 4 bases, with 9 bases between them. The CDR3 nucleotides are TGTGCCAGCAGCTTTGACAGTTCCTATGGCTACACCTTC. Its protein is CASSFDSSYGYTF. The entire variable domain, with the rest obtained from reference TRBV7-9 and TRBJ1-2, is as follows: DTGVSQNPRHKITKRGQNVTFRCDPISEHNRLYWYRQTLGQGPEFLTYFQNEAQLEKSRLLSDRFSAERPKGSFSTLEIQRTEQGDSAMYLCASSFDSSYGYTFGSGTRLTVV.

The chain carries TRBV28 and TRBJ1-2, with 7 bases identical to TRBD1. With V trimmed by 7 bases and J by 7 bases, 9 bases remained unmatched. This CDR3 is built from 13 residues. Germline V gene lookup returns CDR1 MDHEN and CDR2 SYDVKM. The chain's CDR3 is CASTSVNRGGYTF. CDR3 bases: TGTGCCAGCACCTCCGTGAACAGGGGTGGCTACACCTTC.

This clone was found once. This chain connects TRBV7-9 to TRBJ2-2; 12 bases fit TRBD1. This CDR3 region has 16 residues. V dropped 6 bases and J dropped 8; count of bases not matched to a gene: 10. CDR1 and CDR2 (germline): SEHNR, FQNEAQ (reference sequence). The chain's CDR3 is CASRFAGQGAEGELFF. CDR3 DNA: TGTGCCAGCAGATTCGCGGGACAGGGGGCGGAAGGGGAGCTGTTTTTT. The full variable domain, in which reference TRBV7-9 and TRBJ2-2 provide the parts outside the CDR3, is DTGVSQNPRHKITKRGQNVTFRCDPISEHNRLYWYRQTLGQGPEFLTYFQNEAQLEKSRLLSDRFSAERPKGSFSTLEIQRTEQGDSAMYLCASRFAGQGAEGELFFGEGSRLTVL.

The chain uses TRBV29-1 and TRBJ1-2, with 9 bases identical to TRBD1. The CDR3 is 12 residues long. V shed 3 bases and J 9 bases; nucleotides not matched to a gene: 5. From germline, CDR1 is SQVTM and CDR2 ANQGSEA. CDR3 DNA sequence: TGCAGCGTTGAGGACAGGGGCATACGCTACACCTTC. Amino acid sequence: CSVEDRGIRYTF.

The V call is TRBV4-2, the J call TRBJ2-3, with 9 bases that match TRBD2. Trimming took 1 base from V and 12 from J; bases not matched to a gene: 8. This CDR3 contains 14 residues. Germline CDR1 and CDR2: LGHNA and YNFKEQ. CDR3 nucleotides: TGTGCCAGCAGCCAAGGTCGGAGCGGGGGGCCCCAGTATTTT. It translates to CASSQGRSGGPQYF.

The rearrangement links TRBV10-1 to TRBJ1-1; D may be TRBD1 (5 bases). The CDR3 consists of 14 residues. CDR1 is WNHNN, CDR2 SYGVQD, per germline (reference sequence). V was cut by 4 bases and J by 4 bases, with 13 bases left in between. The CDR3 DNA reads TGCGCCAGCAGTGCGGTCCCCGGGGGCACTGAAGCTTTCTTT. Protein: CASSAVPGGTEAFF.